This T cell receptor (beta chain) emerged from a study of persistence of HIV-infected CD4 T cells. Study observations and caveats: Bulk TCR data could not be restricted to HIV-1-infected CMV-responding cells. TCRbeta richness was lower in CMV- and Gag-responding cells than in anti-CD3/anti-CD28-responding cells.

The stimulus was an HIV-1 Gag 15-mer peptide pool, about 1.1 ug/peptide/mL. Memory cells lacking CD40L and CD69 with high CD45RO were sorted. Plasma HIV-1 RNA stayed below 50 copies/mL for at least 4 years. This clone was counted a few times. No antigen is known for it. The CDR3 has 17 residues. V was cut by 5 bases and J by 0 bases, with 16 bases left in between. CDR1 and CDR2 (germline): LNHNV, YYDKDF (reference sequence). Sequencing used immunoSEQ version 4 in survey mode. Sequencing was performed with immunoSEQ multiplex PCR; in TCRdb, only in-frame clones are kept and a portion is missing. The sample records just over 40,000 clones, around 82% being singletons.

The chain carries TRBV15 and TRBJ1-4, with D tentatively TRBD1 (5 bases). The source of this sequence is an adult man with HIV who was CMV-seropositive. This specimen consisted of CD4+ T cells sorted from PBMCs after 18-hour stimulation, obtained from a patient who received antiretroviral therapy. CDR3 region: CATSPLGQVTTNEKLFF. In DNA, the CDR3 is TGTGCCACCAGCCCCTTGGGGCAAGTTACAACTAATGAAAAACTGTTTTTT.